The entry that follows covers one TCR beta chain sequence. Its antigen remains unknown. This specimen comes from a study of cytomegalovirus exposure and HLA in healthy donors. Primers for the PCR totalled 60 Vbeta and 13 Jbeta. Method: immunoSEQ multiplex PCR; TCRdb's copy keeps in-frame clones and lacks some. The data show about 88,000 clones, more than 65% seen once. Findings of the study overall: Later work associated roughly 17,000 TCR beta sequences with HLA alleles at 0.05 false discovery rate. Most TCR sequences were seen very rarely across donors, but some public TCRs occurred in many. According to the study, 160 or so TCR beta chains were cytomegalovirus-associated.

Per germline, CDR1 SGHKS and CDR2 YYEKEE (reference sequence). This CDR3 has 12 amino acids. Trimming stripped 2 bases from V and 3 bases from J, with 5 bases between. Source material: PBMCs. The TCR was taken from a woman aged 18-30 years in good health and CMV-seropositive. This chain connects TRBV5-5 to TRBJ1-1; weak D call: TRBD1 (5 bases). The CDR3 region has the DNA TGTGCCAGCAGCTTAGGGGACACTGAAGCTTTCTTT. This gives the protein CASSLGDTEAFF.